The subject of this entry is one TCR beta chain. Its specificity is not known. This record comes from a study of cytomegalovirus exposure and HLA in healthy donors. The CDR3 has 14 residues. Per germline, CDR1 MNHNS and CDR2 SASEGT. The V end lost 6 bases, the J end lost 7 bases, and 19 bases lay between the germline ends. Study observations and caveats: Several top significant clusters appeared, in a later analysis, to be linked to common viral pathogens. Compared with the approximately 680-donor mean, an Asian-associated ancestry cluster reportedly had fewer N-insertions, according to a later analysis. Later analysis indicated greater clonal expansion among HLA-associated TCR beta chains than among equally common other chains.

It was with 60 Vbeta and 13 Jbeta primers that the PCR ran. TCRdb's copy holds only in-frame clones and misses some; the assay was immunoSEQ multiplex PCR. This sample has under 250,000 clones; approximately 83% occur once, and the top ten carry roughly 0.71%. The material sequenced was PBMCs. The V and J genes are TRBV6-1 and TRBJ2-7, with a possible D match to TRBD1 (6 bases). The receptor comes from a boy under 10 years old in good health and CMV-seronegative. CDR3 amino acids: CASSGRPGEGEQYF. The DNA for the CDR3 is TGTGCCAGCAGCGGTCGCCCAGGGGAAGGAGAGCAGTACTTC.